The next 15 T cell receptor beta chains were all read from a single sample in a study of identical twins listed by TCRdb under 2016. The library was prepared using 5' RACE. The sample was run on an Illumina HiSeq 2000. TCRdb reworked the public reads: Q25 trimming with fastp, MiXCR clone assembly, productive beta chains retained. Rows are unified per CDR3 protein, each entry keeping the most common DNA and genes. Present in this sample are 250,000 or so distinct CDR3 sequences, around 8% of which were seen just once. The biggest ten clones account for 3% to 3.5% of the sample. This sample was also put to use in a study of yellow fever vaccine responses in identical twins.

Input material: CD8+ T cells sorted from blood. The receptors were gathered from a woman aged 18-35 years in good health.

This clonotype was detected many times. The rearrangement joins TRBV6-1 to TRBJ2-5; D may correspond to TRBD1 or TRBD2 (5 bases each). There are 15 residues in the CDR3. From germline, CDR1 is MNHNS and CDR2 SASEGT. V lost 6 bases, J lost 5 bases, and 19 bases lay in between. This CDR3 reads CASRSGQLHSETQYF. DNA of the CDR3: TGTGCCAGCAGGTCGGGGCAGCTTCACAGCGAGACCCAGTACTTC.

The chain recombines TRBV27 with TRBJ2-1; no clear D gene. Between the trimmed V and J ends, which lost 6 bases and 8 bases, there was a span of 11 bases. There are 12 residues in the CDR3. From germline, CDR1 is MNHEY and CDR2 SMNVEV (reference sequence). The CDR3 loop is CASRISMDEQFF. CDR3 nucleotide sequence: TGTGCCAGCAGGATCTCTATGGATGAGCAGTTCTTC.

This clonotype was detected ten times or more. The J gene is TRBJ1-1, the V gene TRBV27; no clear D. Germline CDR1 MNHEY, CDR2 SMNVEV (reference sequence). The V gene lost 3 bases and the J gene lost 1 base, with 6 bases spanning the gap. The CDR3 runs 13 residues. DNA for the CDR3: TGTGCCAGCAGTTTTGGCAAGAACACTGAAGCTTTCTTT. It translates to CASSFGKNTEAFF.

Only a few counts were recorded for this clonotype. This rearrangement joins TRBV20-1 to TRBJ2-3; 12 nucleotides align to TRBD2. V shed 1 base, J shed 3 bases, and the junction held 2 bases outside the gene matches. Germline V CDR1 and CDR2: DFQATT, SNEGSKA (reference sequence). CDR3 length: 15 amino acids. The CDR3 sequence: CSARGLAGGTDTQYF. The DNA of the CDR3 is TGCAGTGCTAGAGGGCTAGCGGGAGGGACAGATACGCAGTATTTT.

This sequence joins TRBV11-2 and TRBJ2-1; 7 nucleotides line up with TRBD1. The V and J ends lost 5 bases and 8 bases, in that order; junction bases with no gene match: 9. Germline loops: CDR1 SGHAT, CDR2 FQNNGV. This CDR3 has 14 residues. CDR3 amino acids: CASSLLRGGDEQFF. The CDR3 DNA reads TGTGCCAGCAGCCTACTGAGAGGGGGCGATGAGCAGTTCTTC.

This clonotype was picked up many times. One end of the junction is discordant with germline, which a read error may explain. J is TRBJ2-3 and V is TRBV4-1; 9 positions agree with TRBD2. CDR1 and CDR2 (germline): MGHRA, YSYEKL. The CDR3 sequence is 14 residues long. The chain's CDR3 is CASSQISLAGDPHF. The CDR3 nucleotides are TGCGCCAGCAGCCAAATATCTTTAGCGGGAGACCCCCATTTT.

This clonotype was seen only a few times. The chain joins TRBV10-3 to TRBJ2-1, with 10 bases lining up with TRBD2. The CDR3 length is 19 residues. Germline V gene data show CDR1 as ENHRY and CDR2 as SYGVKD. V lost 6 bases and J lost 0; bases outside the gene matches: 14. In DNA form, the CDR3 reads TGTGCCATCAGGGCTCGAAGCCTAGCGGGAGAGTTCTCCTACAATGAGCAGTTCTTC. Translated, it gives CAIRARSLAGEFSYNEQFF.

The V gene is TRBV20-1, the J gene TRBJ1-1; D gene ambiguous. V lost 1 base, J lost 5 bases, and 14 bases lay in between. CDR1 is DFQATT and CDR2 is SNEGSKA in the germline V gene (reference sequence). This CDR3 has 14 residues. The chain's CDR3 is CSARATGLGTEAFF. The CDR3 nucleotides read TGCAGTGCTAGAGCGACGGGTTTGGGGACTGAAGCTTTCTTT.

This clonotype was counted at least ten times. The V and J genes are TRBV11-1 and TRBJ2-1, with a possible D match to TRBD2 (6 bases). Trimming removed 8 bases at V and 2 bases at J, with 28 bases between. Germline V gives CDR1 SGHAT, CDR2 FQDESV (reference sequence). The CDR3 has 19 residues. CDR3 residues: CASLREWGERAGTYNEQFF. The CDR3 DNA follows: TGTGCCAGCCTCCGCGAATGGGGGGAAAGAGCAGGTACCTACAATGAGCAGTTCTTC.

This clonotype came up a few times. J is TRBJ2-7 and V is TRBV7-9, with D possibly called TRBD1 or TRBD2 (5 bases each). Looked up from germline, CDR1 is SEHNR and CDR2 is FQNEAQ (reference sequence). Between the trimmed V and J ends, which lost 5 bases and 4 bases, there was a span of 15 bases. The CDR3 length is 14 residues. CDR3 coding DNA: TGTGCCAGCAGCCCCCGGGACGGAATTTACGAGCAGTACTTC. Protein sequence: CASSPRDGIYEQYF.

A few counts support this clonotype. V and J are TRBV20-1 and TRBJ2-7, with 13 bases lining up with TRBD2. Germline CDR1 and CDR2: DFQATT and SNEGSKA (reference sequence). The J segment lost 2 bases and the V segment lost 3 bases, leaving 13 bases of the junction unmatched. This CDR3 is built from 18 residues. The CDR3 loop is CSARGEEGLAGLPYEQYF. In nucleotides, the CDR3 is TGCAGTGCTAGGGGGGAAGAGGGACTAGCGGGACTCCCCTACGAGCAGTACTTC.

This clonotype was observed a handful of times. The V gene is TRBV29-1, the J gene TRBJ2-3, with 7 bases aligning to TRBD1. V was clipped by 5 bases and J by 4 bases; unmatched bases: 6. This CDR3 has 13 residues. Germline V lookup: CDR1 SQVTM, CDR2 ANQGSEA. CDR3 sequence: CSVYGGQPDTQYF. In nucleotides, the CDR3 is TGCAGCGTTTATGGGGGACAGCCAGATACGCAGTATTTT.

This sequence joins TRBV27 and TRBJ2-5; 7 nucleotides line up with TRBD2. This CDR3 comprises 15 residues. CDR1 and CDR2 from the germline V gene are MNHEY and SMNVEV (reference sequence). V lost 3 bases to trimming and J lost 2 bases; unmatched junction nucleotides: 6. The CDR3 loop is CASSFNGGTQETQYF. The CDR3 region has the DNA TGTGCCAGCAGTTTTAACGGGGGGACGCAAGAGACCCAGTACTTC.

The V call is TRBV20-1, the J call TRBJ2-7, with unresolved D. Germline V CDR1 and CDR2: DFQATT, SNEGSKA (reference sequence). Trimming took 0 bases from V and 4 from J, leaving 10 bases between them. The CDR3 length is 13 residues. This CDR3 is CSARDRFDYEQYF. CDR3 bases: TGCAGTGCTAGAGATCGATTTGATTACGAGCAGTACTTC.

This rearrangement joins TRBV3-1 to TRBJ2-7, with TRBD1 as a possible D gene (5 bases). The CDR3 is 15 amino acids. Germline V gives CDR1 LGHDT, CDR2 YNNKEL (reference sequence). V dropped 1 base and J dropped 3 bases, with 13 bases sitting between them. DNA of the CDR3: TGTGCCAGCAGCCAAGCGCCCGACAGTGGCTACGAGCAGTACTTC. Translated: CASSQAPDSGYEQYF.